This TCR beta chain was sequenced during a study of Graves' ophthalmopathy and Graves' hyperthyroidism. Whole-study results and caveats: With over 85% sensitivity and roughly 80% specificity, a 13-signature model separated ophthalmopathy from stable hyperthyroidism.

V lost 8 bases and J 4 bases, leaving 14 bases between the germline ends. This CDR3 has 13 amino acids. TCR beta CDR3 regions were amplified from RNA transcripts. First-round RT-PCR with HTBI primers preceded a second-round multiplex PCR. A single record per CDR3 protein comes from TCRdb applying MiXCR to the multiplex PCR reads. The table includes 450,000 or so distinct CDR3 sequences, 13% to 15% detected once. This clonotype was picked up many times. Its antigen is unidentified. This chain connects TRBV12-3 or TRBV12-4 to TRBJ2-5; a possible D gene is TRBD2 (5 bases). Sequencing was done on a sample of blood. This TCR was sampled from a woman younger than 45 with Graves' ophthalmopathy. CDR3 amino acids: CASSSGRRETQYF. In DNA form, the CDR3 reads TGTGCCAGCTCCAGCGGACGGAGAGAGACCCAGTACTTC.